What follows are 4 T cell receptor beta chains derived from one specimen sequenced in a study of vaccination and CD4 T cells after COVID-19. The sample's treatment: approximately nine-day PBMC culture with coronavirus spike peptide pools or control peptides (ViraFEST assay). The unexposed donor provided CD4+ T cells, which were taken before the COVID-19 pandemic (2011-2018). An Oncomine TCR Beta short-read assay was used to sequence the DNA from cultured CD4+ T cells. Each CDR3 protein is one row after TCRdb ran MiXCR on the PCR reads. The profile shows 2,000 to 3,000 distinct CDR3 sequences, 36% of them singletons. The antigens for these receptors are not known. The sequencing sample was made of CD4+ T cells from blood, cultured in vitro. The receptors were gathered from a human donor in good health.

The sample holds one count of this clonotype. V usage is TRBV5-6 and J usage is TRBJ2-7, with TRBD1 matching 8 bases. V shed 4 bases, J shed 3 bases, and the junction held 6 bases outside the gene matches. Germline CDR1 reads SGHDT; CDR2 reads YYEEEE. The CDR3 totals 14 residues. CDR3: CASSKTGDIYEQYF. The CDR3 bases are TGTGCCAGCAGCAAGACAGGGGACATCTACGAGCAGTACTTC.

The gene calls are TRBV27 and TRBJ1-2, with 8 bases identical to TRBD1. The CDR3 has 16 amino acids. Germline CDR1 MNHEY, CDR2 SMNVEV (reference sequence). The J segment lost 6 bases and the V segment lost 0 bases, leaving 9 bases of the junction unmatched. CDR3 DNA sequence: TGTGCCAGCAGTTTATCGAGAATCCAGGGGGCGGATGGCTACACCTTC. It yields the protein CASSLSRIQGADGYTF.

The chain has TRBV5-1 and TRBJ2-7; possibly TRBD1 for D (5 bases). The CDR3 has 14 residues. The V end lost 3 bases, the J end lost 2 bases, and 12 bases lay between the germline ends. The germline CDR1 and CDR2 sequences are SGHRS and YFSETQ. CDR3 in DNA: TGCGCCAGCAGCTCAGACCCAGGGCCCTACGAGCAGTACTTC. Residues: CASSSDPGPYEQYF.

The rearrangement uses TRBV7-6 and TRBJ2-5; the D call may be TRBD1 or TRBD2 (5 bases each). V lost 0 bases to trimming and J lost 0 bases, with 20 bases between them. Per germline, CDR1 SGHVS and CDR2 FNYEAQ. The CDR3 is made up of 19 amino acids. As DNA, the CDR3 is TGTGCCAGCAGCTTAGCTCCACCGGGGACGACGCCGTACCAAGAGACCCAGTACTTC. This translates into CASSLAPPGTTPYQETQYF. Combining the CDR3 with reference TRBV7-6 and TRBJ2-5 gives the whole variable domain GAGVSQSPRYKVTKRGQDVALRCDPISGHVSLYWYRQALGQGPEFLTYFNYEAQQDKSGLPNDRFSAERPEGSISTLTIQRTEQRDSAMYRCASSLAPPGTTPYQETQYFGPGTRLLVL.